The rows below give T cell receptor beta chains drawn from one sample of a study of cytomegalovirus exposure and HLA in healthy donors. TCRdb's copy holds only in-frame clones and misses some; the assay was immunoSEQ multiplex PCR. The repertoire holds about 160,000 clones, with almost 80% as singletons. The sample was PBMCs. The receptors originated from a male donor in good health and CMV-seronegative. Both conserved end residues are part of each CDR3. Fields, in order: J gene, V gene, clone size, D gene, CDR3 DNA, CDR3 protein. D genes are given only for firm matches. Rows give clone size only sometimes, using once, few, many, or a class for an expanded clone.

>TRBJ2-7|TRBV18|-|TRBD2
TGTGCCAGCTCACCACCTAGCGGGAGCTCCTACGAGCAGTACTTC
CASSPPSGSSYEQYF
>TRBJ1-2|TRBV7-8|-|-
TGTGCCAGCAGCTTAGGCAGGAACTATGGCTACACCTTC
CASSLGRNYGYTF
>TRBJ2-7|TRBV6-1|-|-
TGTGCCAGCAGTTTCCTTCAGGCCACCTACGAGCAGTACTTC
CASSFLQATYEQYF
>TRBJ2-5|TRBV27|-|TRBD1
TGTGCCAGTTCCTTAGGGGGCTTTGGGGAGACCCAGTACTTC
CASSLGGFGETQYF
>TRBJ2-7|TRBV19|-|TRBD1
TGTGCCAGTAGCCCTGGGACAGGACCGGCATACGAGCAGTACTTC
CASSPGTGPAYEQYF
>TRBJ2-1|TRBV7-9|-|TRBD2
TGTGCCAGCAGCCAGACTAGCGGGAGCACCTCCTACAATGAGCAGTTCTTC
CASSQTSGSTSYNEQFF
>TRBJ1-2|TRBV6-5|-|-
TGTGCCAGCACCATACAGGGTGGGAACTATGGCTACACCTTC
CASTIQGGNYGYTF
>TRBJ2-5|TRBV28|-|-
TGTGCCAGCAGCCCGACCCAGGGGATCGGGTCGTTACAGACCCAGTACTTC
CASSPTQGIGSLQTQYF
>TRBJ2-1|TRBV28|once|-
TGTGCCAGCAGTGAACGCCCCAGTGAGCAGTTCTTC
CASSERPSEQFF
>TRBJ2-3|TRBV30|-|-
TGTGCCTGGAGTGCTATATTAGATACGCAGTATTTT
CAWSAILDTQYF
>TRBJ2-7|TRBV18|once|TRBD2
TGTGCCAGCTCACCACCAAGCGGGGACGATCCCTACGAGCAGTACTTC
CASSPPSGDDPYEQYF
>TRBJ2-5|TRBV7-9|-|TRBD2
TGTGCCAGCAGCTTTAGCGGGAGTGAGACCCAGTACTTC
CASSFSGSETQYF
>TRBJ2-1|TRBV12-5|-|-
TGTGCTAGTGGTTTGACAGGATCCTACAATGAGCAGTTCTTC
CASGLTGSYNEQFF
>TRBJ2-7|TRBV5-1|-|-
TGCGCCAGCAGCGTCAGGGGAAGAGAGCAGTACTTC
CASSVRGREQYF
>TRBJ2-1|TRBV7-2|-|TRBD2
TGTGCCAGCAGTCCTACCGGGACTAGACTCTACAATGAGCAGTTCTTC
CASSPTGTRLYNEQFF
>TRBJ2-3|TRBV20-1|-|-
TGCAGTGCTATTCTAGCAAATACGCAGTATTTT
CSAILANTQYF
>TRBJ1-1|TRBV27|-|-
TGTGCCAGCAGCCGGCGGGGGCCGGGGGCTGAAGCTTTCTTT
CASSRRGPGAEAFF
>TRBJ1-1|TRBV6-4|-|-
TGTGCCAGCAGTGAACTAGGAGGGTTTAACACTGAAGCTTTCTTT
CASSELGGFNTEAFF
>TRBJ2-7|TRBV14|-|-
TGTGCCAGCAGCCAAGATGGGGGGTACTACGAGCAGTACTTC
CASSQDGGYYEQYF
>TRBJ1-3|TRBV7-2|-|-
TGTGCCAGCAGCTCACGTCCAGGGGCCTCTGGAAACACCATATATTTT
CASSSRPGASGNTIYF
>TRBJ2-7|TRBV6-5|few|TRBD2
TGTGCCAGCAGTAATATAGCGGGGGGTGGGGAGCAGTACTTC
CASSNIAGGGEQYF
>TRBJ2-5|TRBV7-2|-|TRBD1
TGTGCCAGCAGCCGGGGACAGGGAACAGAGACCCAGTACTTC
CASSRGQGTETQYF
>TRBJ1-5|TRBV4-1|-|-
TGCGCCAGCAGTTTCCAAGGGGTTGGGAATCAGCCCCAGCATTTT
CASSFQGVGNQPQHF
>TRBJ2-3|TRBV11-1|-|TRBD1
TGTGCCAGCAGCTCCGCCGGGACAGGGTCAGATACGCAGTATTTT
CASSSAGTGSDTQYF
>TRBJ1-4|TRBV5-1|-|TRBD1
TGCGCCAGCAGCCTCCGGGACAGGGCTGAAAAACTGTTTTTT
CASSLRDRAEKLFF
>TRBJ1-1|TRBV11-2|-|-
TGTGCCAGCAGCCTCGCCGATGAGGCTGAAGCTTTCTTT
CASSLADEAEAFF
>TRBJ2-7|TRBV13|-|TRBD1
TGTGCCAGCAGCACAAGGGACAGGGCCCCCTACGAGCAGTACTTC
CASSTRDRAPYEQYF
>TRBJ1-2|TRBV29-1|few|TRBD1
TGCAGCGTTGAGGGGACAGGGTACATGGACTACACCTTC
CSVEGTGYMDYTF
>TRBJ2-7|TRBV5-1|-|-
TGCGCCAGCAGCTTAGAAGACAGGACCTACGAGCAGTACTTC
CASSLEDRTYEQYF
>TRBJ2-7|TRBV28|-|TRBD1
TGTGCCAGCAGTTTCGGGACAGGGGTCTCGGAGCAGTACTTC
CASSFGTGVSEQYF
>TRBJ2-7|TRBV10-3|-|TRBD1
TGTGCCATCAGTGGGACAGGGAACGAGCAGTACTTC
CAISGTGNEQYF
>TRBJ2-5|TRBV6-5|few|TRBD2
TGTGCCAGCAGGTTGGGACTAGCGGGCGAGACCCAGTACTTC
CASRLGLAGETQYF
>TRBJ2-1|TRBV19|-|TRBD2
TGTGCCAGTAGCTCGTCAGCGGGAGGGCCAAATGAGCAGTTCTTC
CASSSSAGGPNEQFF
>TRBJ2-7|TRBV5-1|-|TRBD1
TGCGCCAGCAGCCCCGAGGACAGGGGCAGCGATTACGAGCAGTACTTC
CASSPEDRGSDYEQYF
>TRBJ2-7|TRBV5-1|-|TRBD1
TGCGCCAGCACCGGTCAGGGGGCGGGGGAGCAGTACTTC
CASTGQGAGEQYF
>TRBJ2-5|TRBV23-1|-|TRBD2
TGCGCCAGCAGCCATAGCGGGGATCCGGAAGAGCAGTACTTC
CASSHSGDPEEQYF
>TRBJ2-1|TRBV28|once|TRBD1
TGTGCCAGCAGTTCGACAGGGGATGAGCAGTTCTTC
CASSSTGDEQFF
>TRBJ2-5|TRBV28|-|-
TGTGCCAGCAGTCCCGCCGGGACAAGGGAGACCCAGTACTTC
CASSPAGTRETQYF
>TRBJ2-7|TRBV11-3|-|TRBD1
TGTGCCAGCAGCTTAACCACAGGGGGCCCCTACGAGCAGTACTTC
CASSLTTGGPYEQYF
>TRBJ1-4|TRBV18|few|-
TGTGCCAGCTCACCAAGTACAGCCGGAAATGAAAAACTGTTTTTT
CASSPSTAGNEKLFF
>TRBJ2-1|TRBV18|-|TRBD1
TGTGCCAGTCTCGCAGGGGGTGGAAATGAGCAGTTCTTC
CASLAGGGNEQFF
>TRBJ1-5|TRBV15|-|-
TGTGCCACCAGCACAGGGGCCAATCAGCCCCAGCATTTT
CATSTGANQPQHF
>TRBJ2-5|TRBV5-1|-|TRBD2
TGCGCCAGCAGCTTACTGACTAGCGGGCAAGAGACCCAGTACTTC
CASSLLTSGQETQYF
>TRBJ2-5|TRBV6-5|once|-
TGTGCCAGCAGTTGGGGGGGGGCCGTTCAAGAGACCCAGTACTTC
CASSWGGAVQETQYF
>TRBJ2-7|TRBV7-9|-|TRBD2
TGTGCCAGCAGCTTCTCTAGCGGGAGGGCCTACGAGCAGTACTTC
CASSFSSGRAYEQYF
>TRBJ2-1|TRBV6-4|few|TRBD1
TGTGCCAGCAGTCGGCAGGGGGCCAACAATGAGCAGTTCTTC
CASSRQGANNEQFF
>TRBJ2-4|TRBV4-2|-|TRBD2
TGTGCCAGCAGCCAAGATCTAGCGGGGAATCAAAACATTCAGTACTTC
CASSQDLAGNQNIQYF
>TRBJ2-7|TRBV2|once|TRBD1
TGTGCCAGCAGTCCCCGGGACAGGTGGGCTGAGCAGTACTTC
CASSPRDRWAEQYF
>TRBJ1-2|TRBV19|-|-
TGTGCCAGTAGTTTACGTACAGACGCGCGGGCGGGCTACACCTTC
CASSLRTDARAGYTF
>TRBJ1-4|TRBV5-6|-|-
TGTGCCAGCAGCTTCCCCCCAGGGGAATGGGGTGAAAAACTGTTTTTT
CASSFPPGEWGEKLFF
>TRBJ1-5|TRBV6-5|-|-
TGTGCCAGCAGTGAAGGACCTTTGGCGGGGCAGCATTTT
CASSEGPLAGQHF
>TRBJ1-4|TRBV7-9|-|-
TGTGCCAGCAGCTTAGGGGGCACTAATGAAAAACTGTTTTTT
CASSLGGTNEKLFF
>TRBJ2-3|TRBV11-2|-|-
TGTGCCAGCAGCCCGAGCGGGCCCACAGATACGCAGTATTTT
CASSPSGPTDTQYF
>TRBJ2-7|TRBV9|few|-
TGTGCCAGCAGCGCCCGGGACAACTCCTACGAGCAGTACTTC
CASSARDNSYEQYF